The 23 T cell receptor beta chains below all came from one sample that was sequenced in a study of blood T cell repertoires in COVID-19. The protocol was immunoSEQ multiplex PCR, while the TCRdb copy is restricted to in-frame clones and leaves out a portion. The sample has about 110,000 clones, about 82% seen once. The specimen was peripheral blood. These receptors originate from a man older than 75 with COVID-19, enrolled during active disease.

This chain's CDR3 is CASTYSPGLAGVRGEVGELFF. CDR3 in DNA: TGTGCCAGCACCTATTCTCCGGGACTAGCGGGAGTGCGGGGGGAGGTCGGGGAGCTGTTTTTT. The chain employs TRBV2 and TRBJ2-2; the match to TRBD2 covers 14 bases. With V trimmed by 7 bases and J by 7 bases, 23 bases remained unmatched. The CDR3 is 21 amino acids. From germline, CDR1 is SNHLY and CDR2 FYNNEI.

The rearrangement uses TRBV4-3 and TRBJ2-4; D is unclear. Germline V CDR1 and CDR2: LGHNA, YSLEER. Trimming stripped 1 base from V and 0 bases from J, with 10 bases between. The CDR3 covers 16 residues. CDR3 protein: CASSQARNIAKNIQYF. As DNA, the CDR3 is TGCGCCAGCAGCCAAGCTAGGAATATAGCCAAAAACATTCAGTACTTC.

In this sample, this clone turned up once. V is TRBV30 and J is TRBJ2-3; D may be TRBD2 (7 bases). The V gene lost 0 bases and the J gene lost 5 bases, with 18 bases spanning the gap. The CDR3 consists of 16 residues. The germline gives CDR1 GTSNPN, CDR2 SVGIG (reference sequence). In nucleotides, the CDR3 is TGTGCCTGGAGTGTACTGCGGGGGCAACGGGGAGATACGCAGTATTTT. Encoded protein: CAWSVLRGQRGDTQYF. Full variable domain (remainder filled in from reference TRBV30 and TRBJ2-3): SQTIHQWPATLVQPVGSPLSLECTVEGTSNPNLYWYRQAAGRGLQLLFYSVGIGQISSEVPQNLSASRPQDRQFILSSKKLLLSDSGFYLCAWSVLRGQRGDTQYFGPGTRLTVL.

The genes are TRBV28 and TRBJ2-7, with 9 positions matching TRBD1. CDR1 is MDHEN, CDR2 SYDVKM, per germline. The CDR3 has 15 amino acids. J was trimmed by 5 bases and V by 6 bases; bases with no gene match: 11. The CDR3 protein is CASSPRDRESNEQYF. The CDR3 region has the DNA TGTGCCAGCAGCCCGCGGGACAGGGAATCGAACGAGCAGTACTTC.

The rearrangement joins TRBV28 to TRBJ2-7, with D tentatively TRBD1 (6 bases). The germline gives CDR1 MDHEN, CDR2 SYDVKM. Deletions cut 7 bases from V and 7 bases from J, with 20 bases between. This CDR3 is built from 14 residues. The CDR3 loop reads CASTLGGRGGEQYF. The CDR3 bases are TGTGCCAGCACCCTGGGTGGCAGGGGCGGAGAGCAGTACTTC.

The chain joins TRBV6-5 to TRBJ1-2, with unresolved D. The CDR3 is 12 residues long. V was clipped by 4 bases and J by 12 bases, with 15 bases between them. CDR1 MNHEY and CDR2 SVGAGI come from the germline V gene. The CDR3 protein is CASSSNSAADTF. The CDR3 region has the DNA TGTGCCAGCAGTTCCAACTCGGCGGCGGACACCTTC.

A single count supports this clone. The chain has TRBV21-1 and TRBJ2-7; the table gives TRBD1 as D, unverified against the DNA. TRBV21-1 is reported as a pseudogene. This CDR3 comprises 15 residues. The DNA of the CDR3 is TGTGCCAGTTCATTCGTCCGGGACAGCTTCTACGAGCAGTACTTC. It codes for CASSFVRDSFYEQYF.

V and J are TRBV9 and TRBJ2-7; D possibly corresponds to TRBD2 (6 bases). This CDR3 is 16 amino acids long. Trimming cost V 0 bases and J 4 bases, with 17 bases left between them. CDR1 SGDLS and CDR2 YYNGEE come from the germline V gene. CDR3 DNA: TGTGCCAGCAGCGTAGGGGGCGGGATTTCCCCATACGAGCAGTACTTC. This sequence encodes CASSVGGGISPYEQYF.

There are many counts of this clone. This sequence joins TRBV19 and TRBJ1-5; perhaps TRBD1 as D (5 bases). Trimming removed 5 bases from V and 4 bases from J, with 12 bases in between. The CDR3 contains 14 residues. Germline CDR1 is LNHDA and CDR2 is SQIVND (reference sequence). CDR3 in DNA: TGTGCCAGTAGTGGGGCAGTCCTAAATCAGCCCCAGCATTTT. Translating gives CASSGAVLNQPQHF.

This chain joins TRBV18 and TRBJ2-7; 7 nucleotides match TRBD2. The CDR3 sequence is 14 residues long. Germline CDR1 and CDR2: KGHSH and LQKENI. V was pared by 3 bases and J by 2 bases, with 4 bases of the junction left unmatched. The CDR3 nucleotides are TGTGCCAGCTCACCGTCAGCGGGACCCTACGAGCAGTACTTC. Protein sequence: CASSPSAGPYEQYF.

The V gene is TRBV5-6, the J gene TRBJ2-7, with D hard to call. This CDR3 is 13 amino acids long. The germline V and J ends were trimmed by 2 bases and 0 bases, with 6 bases remaining between them. Germline V gives CDR1 SGHDT, CDR2 YYEEEE. The CDR3 region is CASSLSSSYEQYF. The DNA for the CDR3 is TGTGCCAGCAGCTTAAGCTCCTCCTACGAGCAGTACTTC.

The V gene is TRBV12-3 or TRBV12-4, the J gene TRBJ2-7; possibly TRBD1 for D (5 bases). Trimming took 4 bases from V and 3 from J, leaving 7 bases between them. The CDR3 runs to 12 residues. This chain's CDR3 is CASSWGNYEQYF. The CDR3 region has the DNA TGTGCCAGCAGTTGGGGCAACTACGAGCAGTACTTC.

This clone has at least ten counts. Other DNA sequences in this sample translate to the same CDR3. The chain employs TRBV12-3 or TRBV12-4 and TRBJ2-6; D call uncertain. The ends were cut back, 8 bases at V and 0 bases at J, with 5 bases in the middle. This CDR3 comprises 13 residues. CDR3 loop: CASQFSGANVLTF. CDR3 coding DNA: TGTGCCAGCCAGTTCTCTGGGGCCAACGTCCTGACTTTC.

This clone was counted a few times. The chain carries TRBV7-3 and TRBJ2-2; tentative D call: TRBD1 (6 bases). CDR1 is SGHTA, CDR2 FQGTGA, per germline. Deletions cut 2 bases from V and 3 bases from J, with 10 bases between. This CDR3 contains 15 residues. The CDR3 here is CASSLGTHHTGELFF. DNA for the CDR3: TGTGCCAGCAGCTTAGGGACACACCACACCGGGGAGCTGTTTTTT.

This chain links TRBV6-5 with TRBJ2-2, with 10 bases fitting TRBD1. Germline CDR1 and CDR2: MNHEY and SVGAGI. J lost 6 bases, V lost 5 bases, and 6 bases had no gene match. The CDR3 has 15 amino acids. CDR3 coding DNA: TGTGCCAGCAGTACCGGGACAGGGGAGGCCGGGGAGCTGTTTTTT. Encoded protein: CASSTGTGEAGELFF.

The V gene is TRBV6-5, the J gene TRBJ1-2; 12 nucleotides line up with TRBD1. The CDR3 is made up of 15 amino acids. V shed 0 bases, J shed 7 bases, and the junction held 3 bases outside the gene matches. Germline CDR1 and CDR2: MNHEY and SVGAGI. DNA for the CDR3: TGTGCCAGCAGTTACTCGGGACAGGGGGCTGGTGGCTACACCTTC. Its protein product is CASSYSGQGAGGYTF.

The chain joins TRBV18 to TRBJ2-7; D is perhaps TRBD2 (6 bases). CDR1 and CDR2 from the germline V gene are KGHSH and LQKENI. The CDR3 runs to 18 residues. V dropped 4 bases and J dropped 3 bases, with 25 bases sitting between them. The CDR3 sequence is CASSRDPLALGANYEQYF. CDR3 DNA: TGTGCCAGCTCACGGGACCCACTAGCTCTGGGTGCAAACTACGAGCAGTACTTC.

The rearrangement links TRBV14 to TRBJ2-1; possible D gene TRBD1, 6 bases. The CDR3 totals 15 residues. V was pared by 2 bases and J by 2 bases, with 10 bases between. Germline CDR1 SGHDN, CDR2 FVKESK. CDR3 loop: CASSQPGTTYNEQFF. DNA for the CDR3: TGTGCCAGCAGCCAACCGGGGACAACCTACAATGAGCAGTTCTTC.

This clone has only a few counts. The gene calls are TRBV28 and TRBJ2-2; D uncertain. There are 16 residues in the CDR3. Germline CDR1 is MDHEN and CDR2 is SYDVKM. V lost 6 bases to trimming and J lost 0 bases, with 14 bases between them. The CDR3 bases are TGTGCCAGCAGCCCTTTTAGCTTAACGAACACCGGGGAGCTGTTTTTT. It is translated as CASSPFSLTNTGELFF.

This chain links TRBV28 with TRBJ2-1; TRBD2 matches at 10 bases. This CDR3 has 15 residues. Germline values: CDR1 MDHEN, CDR2 SYDVKM. J was trimmed by 9 bases and V by 3 bases; bases with no gene match: 8. CDR3 in amino acids: CASSLSSSGSFEQFF. CDR3 bases: TGTGCCAGCAGTTTGAGCTCTAGCGGGAGTTTTGAGCAGTTCTTC.

V gene TRBV6-1 combines with J gene TRBJ1-1; possibly TRBD1 for D (6 bases). This CDR3 contains 13 residues. V gave up 3 bases and J gave up 6 bases, with 11 bases separating them. Germline V CDR1 and CDR2: MNHNS, SASEGT. Here the CDR3 DNA reads TGTGCCAGCAGTGAGCAGGGGAGCGCTGAAGCTTTCTTT. Translated, it gives CASSEQGSAEAFF.

This chain uses TRBV28 with TRBJ2-3, with 8 bases fitting TRBD2. The V and J ends lost 5 bases and 4 bases, in that order; junction bases with no gene match: 11. Per germline, CDR1 MDHEN and CDR2 SYDVKM. The CDR3 is 16 residues long. The CDR3 is CASSTSSGSVPDTQYF. The CDR3 DNA reads TGTGCCAGCAGTACTTCCAGCGGGAGTGTACCAGATACGCAGTATTTT.

The V and J genes are TRBV9 and TRBJ2-1; the match to TRBD2 covers 12 bases. The V gene end was trimmed by 0 bases and the J gene end by 8 bases; junction bases not matched to a gene: 6. Germline CDR1 reads SGDLS; CDR2 reads YYNGEE. The CDR3 runs to 16 residues. This CDR3 reads CASSVASGRVNDEQFF. CDR3 nucleotide sequence: TGTGCCAGCAGCGTAGCTAGCGGGAGGGTTAACGATGAGCAGTTCTTC.